The entry that follows covers one T cell receptor (beta chain) sequence. Its specificity is not known. The sample belongs to a study of T-cell memory formation after mild COVID-19. Study-wide points: Of the contracting clones, CD4+ ones lay mainly in CM and EM, and CD8+ ones in EMRA. Clones contracting day 15 to 85 were balanced CD4/CD8; later expanders leaned CD4+.

Germline V CDR1 and CDR2: MNHEY, SMNVEV (reference sequence). V was shortened by 4 bases and J by 1 base, with 11 bases between the two germline ends. The CDR3 loop spans 14 amino acids. TCRdb re-called the 5' RACE reads with MiXCR, one entry per CDR3 protein. The sample carries 65,000 to 90,000 distinct CDR3 sequences, about 14% recorded once. Material: PBMCs or a T cell subset sorted from them (not recorded which). The source is an adult woman who had mild COVID-19 (a few samples of this study predate the infection). Cell type and time point are not known. The chain employs TRBV27 and TRBJ2-7; D is ambiguous. The CDR3: CASSSGQRSYEQYF. The CDR3, as DNA: TGTGCCAGCAGTTCGGGTCAGAGGTCCTACGAGCAGTACTTC.